This T cell receptor (beta chain) stems from a study of T cell changes during pregnancy in multiple sclerosis. TCRdb keeps only in-frame clones here, not all; method: immunoSEQ multiplex PCR. The sample yields about 75,000 clones, about nine tenths seen once. V dropped 2 bases and J dropped 5 bases, with 16 bases sitting between them. Germline V gene data show CDR1 as SGHVS and CDR2 as FQNEAQ. There are 15 residues in the CDR3. The receptor was isolated from a female donor with multiple sclerosis, enrolled in a pregnancy study. The rearrangement uses TRBV7-8 and TRBJ2-7; TRBD2 is a possible D gene (6 bases). Specimen: CD4+ T cells from peripheral blood mononuclear cells, collected before pregnancy. This CDR3 is CASSLRPAAGNEQYF. Written as DNA, the CDR3 is TGTGCCAGCAGCTTACGCCCAGCAGCGGGCAACGAGCAGTACTTC. Filled out from reference TRBV7-8 and TRBJ2-7, the complete variable domain reads GAGVSQSPRYKVAKRGQDVALRCDPISGHVSLFWYQQALGQGPEFLTYFQNEAQLDKSGLPSDRFFAERPEGSVSTLKIQRTQQEDSAVYLCASSLRPAAGNEQYFGPGTRLTVT.